Following are 3 T cell receptor beta chains from one sample sequenced in a study of shared clonotypes between healthy human individuals. Libraries were prepared by immunoSEQ multiplex PCR; TCRdb keeps only in-frame clonotypes and omits some of them. Of 2,500,000 or so clones listed, roughly 92% are singletons. The sequencing sample was made of naive CD4+ T cells from PBMCs. Sample subset: CD45RA+ positively selected. These receptors were obtained from a man between 18 and 29 years old in good health. Some clones in this sample may be carry-over from other donors' samples.

This clone occurred once. This CDR3 is CASSDRGHYNEQFF. Written as DNA, the CDR3 is TGTGCCAGCAGTGACAGGGGTCACTACAATGAGCAGTTCTTC. The chain carries TRBV2 and TRBJ2-1, with TRBD1 as a possible D gene (6 bases). Germline assignment: CDR1 SNHLY and CDR2 FYNNEI. The CDR3 has 14 amino acids. The germline V and J ends were trimmed by 3 bases and 3 bases, with 9 bases remaining between them.

A note on this clone: Distinct nucleotide sequences in the sample also encode this CDR3. The chain recombines TRBV4-1 with TRBJ1-5; no firm D call. This CDR3 spans 13 amino acids. The germline V gene encodes CDR1 MGHRA and CDR2 YSYEKL. Trimming shortened V by 0 bases and J by 4 bases, and 4 bases separated the two germline ends. CDR3 amino acids: CASSQDTNQPQHF. The CDR3 DNA reads TGCGCCAGCAGCCAAGACACGAATCAGCCCCAGCATTTT.

The chain joins TRBV7-7 to TRBJ2-7, with a weak D call TRBD1 (6 bases). Germline CDR1 and CDR2: SSHAT and FNYEAQ (reference sequence). The CDR3 is 17 residues long. V was pared by 8 bases and J by 0 bases, with 23 bases between. The CDR3 sequence: CASSGQGSAPSSYEQYF. The CDR3 DNA follows: TGTGCCAGCTCCGGGCAGGGGTCAGCCCCGAGCTCCTACGAGCAGTACTTC.